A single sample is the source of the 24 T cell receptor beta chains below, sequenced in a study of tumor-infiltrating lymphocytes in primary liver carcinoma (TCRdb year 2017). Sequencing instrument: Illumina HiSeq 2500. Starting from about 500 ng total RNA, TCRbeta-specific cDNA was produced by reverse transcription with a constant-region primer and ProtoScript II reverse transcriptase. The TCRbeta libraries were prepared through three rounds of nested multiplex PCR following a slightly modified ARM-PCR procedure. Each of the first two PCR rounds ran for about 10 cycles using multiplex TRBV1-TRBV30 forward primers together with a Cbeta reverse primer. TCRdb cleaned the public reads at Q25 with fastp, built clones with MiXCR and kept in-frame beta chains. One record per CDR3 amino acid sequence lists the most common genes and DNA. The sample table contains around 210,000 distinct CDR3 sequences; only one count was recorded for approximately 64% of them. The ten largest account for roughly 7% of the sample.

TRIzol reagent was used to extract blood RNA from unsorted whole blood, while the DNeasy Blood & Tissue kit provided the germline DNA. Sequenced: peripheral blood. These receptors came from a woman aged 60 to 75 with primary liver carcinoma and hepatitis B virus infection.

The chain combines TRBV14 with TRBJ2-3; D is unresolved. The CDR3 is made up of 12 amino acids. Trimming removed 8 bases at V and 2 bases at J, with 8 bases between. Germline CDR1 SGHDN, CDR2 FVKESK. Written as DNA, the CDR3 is TGTGCCAGCGGCCTATTCACAGATACGCAGTATTTT. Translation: CASGLFTDTQYF.

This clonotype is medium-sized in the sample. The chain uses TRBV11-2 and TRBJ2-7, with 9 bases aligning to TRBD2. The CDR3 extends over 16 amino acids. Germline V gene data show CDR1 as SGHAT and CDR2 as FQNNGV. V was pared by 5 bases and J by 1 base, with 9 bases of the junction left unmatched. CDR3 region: CASSIVAGEGSYEQYF. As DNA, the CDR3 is TGTGCCAGCAGCATAGTAGCGGGAGAAGGTTCCTACGAGCAGTACTTC.

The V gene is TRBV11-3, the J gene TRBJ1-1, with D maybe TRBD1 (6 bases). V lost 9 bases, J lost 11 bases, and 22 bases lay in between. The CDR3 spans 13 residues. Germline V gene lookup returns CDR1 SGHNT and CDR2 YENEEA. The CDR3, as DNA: TGTGCCAGTAGCCCCCCCCCGGACAGCAGGGCTTTCTTT. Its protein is CASSPPPDSRAFF.

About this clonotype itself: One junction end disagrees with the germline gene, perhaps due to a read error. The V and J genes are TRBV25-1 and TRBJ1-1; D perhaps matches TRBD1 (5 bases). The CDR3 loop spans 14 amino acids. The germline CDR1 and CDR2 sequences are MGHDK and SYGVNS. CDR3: CASTMMGGTTEVFF. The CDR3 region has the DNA TGTGCCAGCACGATGATGGGGGGAACCACTGAAGTTTTCTTT.

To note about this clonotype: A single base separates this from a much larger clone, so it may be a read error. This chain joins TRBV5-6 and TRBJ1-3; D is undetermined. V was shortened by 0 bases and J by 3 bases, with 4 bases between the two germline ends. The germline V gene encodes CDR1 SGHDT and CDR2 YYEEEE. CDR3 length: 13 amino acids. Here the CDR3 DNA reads TGTGCCAGCAGCTTGGACAATGGAAACACCATATATTTT. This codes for CASSLDNGNTIYF.

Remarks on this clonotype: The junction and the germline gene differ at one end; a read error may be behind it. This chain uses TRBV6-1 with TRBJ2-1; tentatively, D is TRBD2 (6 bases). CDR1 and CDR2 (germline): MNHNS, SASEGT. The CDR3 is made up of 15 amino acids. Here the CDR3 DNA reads TGTGCCAGCAGCGAAGGGCTAGCGAAATACAATGAGCAGTTCTTC. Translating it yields CASSEGLAKYNEQFF.

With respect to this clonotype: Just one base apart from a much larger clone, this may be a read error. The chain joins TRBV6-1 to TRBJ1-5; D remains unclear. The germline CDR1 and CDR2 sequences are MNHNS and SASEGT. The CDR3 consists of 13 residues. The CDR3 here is CTSSESRGQPQHF. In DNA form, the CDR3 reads TGTACCAGCAGTGAAAGTCGCGGTCAGCCCCAGCATTTT.

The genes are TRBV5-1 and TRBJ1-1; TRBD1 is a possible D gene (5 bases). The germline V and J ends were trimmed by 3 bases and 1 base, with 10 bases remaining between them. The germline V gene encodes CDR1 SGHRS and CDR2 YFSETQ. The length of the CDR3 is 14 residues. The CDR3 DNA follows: TGCGCCAGCAGCTCACGGACAACGAACACTGAAGCTTTCTTT. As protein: CASSSRTTNTEAFF. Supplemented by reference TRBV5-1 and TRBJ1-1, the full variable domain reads KAGVTQTPRYLIKTRGQQVTLSCSPISGHRSVSWYQQTPGQGLQFLFEYFSETQRNKGNFPGRFSGRQFSNSRSEMNVSTLELGDSALYLCASSSRTTNTEAFFGQGTRLTVV.

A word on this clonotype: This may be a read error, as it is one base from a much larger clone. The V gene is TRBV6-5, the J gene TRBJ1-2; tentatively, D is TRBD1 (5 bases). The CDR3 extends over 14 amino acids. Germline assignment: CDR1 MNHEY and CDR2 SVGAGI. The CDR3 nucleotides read TGTGTCAGCAGTTACTCGGGACCGCCCTATGGCTACACCTTC. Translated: CVSSYSGPPYGYTF.

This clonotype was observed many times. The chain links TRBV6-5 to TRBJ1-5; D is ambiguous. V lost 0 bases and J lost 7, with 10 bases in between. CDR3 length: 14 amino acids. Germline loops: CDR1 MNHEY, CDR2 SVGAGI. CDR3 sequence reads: CASSYSIGSQPQHF. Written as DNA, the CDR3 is TGTGCCAGCAGTTACTCGATAGGGTCCCAGCCCCAGCATTTT.

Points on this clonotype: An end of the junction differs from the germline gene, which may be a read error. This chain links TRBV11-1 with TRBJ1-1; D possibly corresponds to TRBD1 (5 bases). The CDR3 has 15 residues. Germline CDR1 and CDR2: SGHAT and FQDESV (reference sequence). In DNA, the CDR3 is TGTGCCAGCAGCCCCGGTAACAGGATGAACACTGATGCTTTCTTT. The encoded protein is CASSPGNRMNTDAFF.

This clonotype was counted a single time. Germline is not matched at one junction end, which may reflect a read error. DNA for the CDR3: TGTGCCAGCAGGGTTTCCTACGAGGAGTATTTC. Translating it yields CASRVSYEEYF. This chain uses TRBV11-2 with TRBJ2-7; D call uncertain. This CDR3 has 11 amino acids. Germline lookup yields CDR1 SGHAT and CDR2 FQNNGV. The whole variable domain, remainder taken from reference TRBV11-2 and TRBJ2-7, is EAGVAQSPRYKIIEKRQSVAFWCNPISGHATLYWYQQILGQGPKLLIQFQNNGVVDDSQLPKDRFSAERLKGVDSTLKIQPAKLEDSAVYLCASRVSYEEYFGPGTRLTVT.

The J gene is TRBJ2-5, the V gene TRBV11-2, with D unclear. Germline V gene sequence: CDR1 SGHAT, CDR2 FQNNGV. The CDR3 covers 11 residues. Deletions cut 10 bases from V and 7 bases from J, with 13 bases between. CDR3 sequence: CANIALSTQYF. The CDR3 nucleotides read TGTGCCAACATCGCCCTCTCGACCCAGTACTTC.

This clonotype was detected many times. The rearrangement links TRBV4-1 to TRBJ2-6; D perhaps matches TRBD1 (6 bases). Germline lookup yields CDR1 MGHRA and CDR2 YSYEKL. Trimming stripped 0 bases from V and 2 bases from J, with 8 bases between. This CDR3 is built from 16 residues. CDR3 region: CASSQDAGAGANVLTF. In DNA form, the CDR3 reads TGCGCCAGCAGCCAAGATGCAGGGGCTGGGGCCAACGTCCTGACTTTC.

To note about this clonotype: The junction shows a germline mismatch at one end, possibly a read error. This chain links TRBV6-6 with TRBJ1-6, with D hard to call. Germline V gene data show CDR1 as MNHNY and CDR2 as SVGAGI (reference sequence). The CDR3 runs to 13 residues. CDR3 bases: TGTGCCAGCAGTATAGGGTGGGATTCACCTCTCCACTTT. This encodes CASSIGWDSPLHF.

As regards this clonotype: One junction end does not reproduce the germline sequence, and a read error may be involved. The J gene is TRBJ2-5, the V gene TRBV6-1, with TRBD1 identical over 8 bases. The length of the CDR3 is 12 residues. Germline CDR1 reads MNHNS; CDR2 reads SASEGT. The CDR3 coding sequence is TGTGCCAGCCGTGAAACAGGGGGGACCCAGTACTTC. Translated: CASRETGGTQYF.

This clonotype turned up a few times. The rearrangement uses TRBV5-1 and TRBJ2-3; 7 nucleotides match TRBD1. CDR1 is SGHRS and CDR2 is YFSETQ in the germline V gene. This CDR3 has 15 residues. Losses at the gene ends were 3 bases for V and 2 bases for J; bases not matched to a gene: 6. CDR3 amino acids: CASSSPGQITDTQYF. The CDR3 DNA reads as TGCGCCAGCAGCTCCCCGGGACAGATCACAGATACGCAGTATTTT. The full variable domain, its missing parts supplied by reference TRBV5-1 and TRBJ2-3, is KAGVTQTPRYLIKTRGQQVTLSCSPISGHRSVSWYQQTPGQGLQFLFEYFSETQRNKGNFPGRFSGRQFSNSRSEMNVSTLELGDSALYLCASSSPGQITDTQYFGPGTRLTVL.

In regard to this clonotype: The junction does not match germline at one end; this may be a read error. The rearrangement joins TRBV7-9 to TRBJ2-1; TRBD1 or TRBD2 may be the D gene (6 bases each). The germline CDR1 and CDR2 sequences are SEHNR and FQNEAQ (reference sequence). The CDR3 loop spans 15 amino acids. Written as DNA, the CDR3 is TGTGCCAGCAGCTTAAGGGGGAAACAGATTTTCGGGGGAATCTTC. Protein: CASSLRGKQIFGGIF.

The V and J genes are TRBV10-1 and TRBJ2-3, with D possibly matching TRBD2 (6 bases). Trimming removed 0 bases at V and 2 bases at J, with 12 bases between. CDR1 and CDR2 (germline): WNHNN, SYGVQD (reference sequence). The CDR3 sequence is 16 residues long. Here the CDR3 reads CASSESGTDLTDTQYF. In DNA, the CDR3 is TGCGCCAGCAGTGAGTCGGGGACTGATCTCACAGATACGCAGTATTTT.

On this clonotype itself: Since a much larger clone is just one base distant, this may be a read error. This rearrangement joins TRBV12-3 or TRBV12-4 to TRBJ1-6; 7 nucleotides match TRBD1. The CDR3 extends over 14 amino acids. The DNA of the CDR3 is TGTGTCAGCAGACCGGGACAGCAGAATTCACCCCTCCACTTT. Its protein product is CVSRPGQQNSPLHF.

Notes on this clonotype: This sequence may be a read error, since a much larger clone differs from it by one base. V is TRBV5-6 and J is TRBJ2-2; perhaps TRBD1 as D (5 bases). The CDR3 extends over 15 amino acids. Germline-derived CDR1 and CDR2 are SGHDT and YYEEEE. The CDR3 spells CASSFGQRNTWELFF. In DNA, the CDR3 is TGTGCCAGCAGCTTTGGACAAAGGAACACCTGGGAGCTGTTTTTT.

The CDR3 is CASGSTRDSDSSPLHF. In nucleotides, the CDR3 is TGTGCCAGCGGCTCAACACGGGACAGCGATAGTTCACCCCTCCACTTT. The rearrangement joins TRBV11-3 to TRBJ1-6; the match to TRBD1 covers 7 bases. The CDR3 runs to 16 residues. V gave up 8 bases and J gave up 9 bases; unmatched junction bases: 16. The germline V gene has CDR1 SGHNT and CDR2 YENEEA.

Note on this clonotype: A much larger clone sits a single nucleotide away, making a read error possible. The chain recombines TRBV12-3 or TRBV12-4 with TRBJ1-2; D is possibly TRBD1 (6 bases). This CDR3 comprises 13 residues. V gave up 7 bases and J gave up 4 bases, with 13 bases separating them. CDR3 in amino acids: CASTFTGFYGYTF. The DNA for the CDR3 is TGTGCCAGCACCTTTACAGGGTTCTATGGCTACACCTTC.

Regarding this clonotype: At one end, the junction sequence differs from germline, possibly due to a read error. The CDR3 nucleotides are TGTGCCAGCAGTGAAGAAGGGTTCGGGGGGACCCTCTACTTT. Its translation is CASSEEGFGGTLYF. V gene TRBV6-1 combines with J gene TRBJ1-6; D is possibly TRBD1 (5 bases). The CDR3 sequence is 14 residues long. Germline V lookup: CDR1 MNHNS, CDR2 SASEGT.